This T cell receptor (beta chain) was profiled in a study of T-cell memory formation after mild COVID-19. Study-wide points: Some SARS-CoV-2-responding clones were already detected in memory before infection. Among CD4+ contracting clones, most were CM and EM, and CD8+ ones EMRA.

5'RACE primed at constant segments yielded TCR alpha and TCR beta cDNA libraries bearing sample barcodes and UMIs. TCRdb ran MiXCR on the 5' RACE reads and lists one entry per CDR3 protein. The sample yields some 210,000 distinct CDR3 sequences, 27% seen once. On this clonotype: Its antigen is unidentified.

This receptor was obtained from an adult woman who had mild COVID-19 (a few samples of this study predate the infection). Cell type and time point are not known. The sample comprised PBMCs or a T cell subset sorted from them (not recorded which).

The CDR3 DNA follows: TGTGCCAGCAGCCAACTGGGGGGGCGGAACCCCTACAATGAGCAGTTCTTC. Its protein is CASSQLGGRNPYNEQFF. This sequence joins TRBV4-2 and TRBJ2-1, with TRBD2 as a possible D gene (7 bases). Germline CDR1 is LGHNA and CDR2 is YNFKEQ. Trimming shortened V by 2 bases and J by 2 bases, and 16 bases separated the two germline ends. The CDR3 is 17 residues long.